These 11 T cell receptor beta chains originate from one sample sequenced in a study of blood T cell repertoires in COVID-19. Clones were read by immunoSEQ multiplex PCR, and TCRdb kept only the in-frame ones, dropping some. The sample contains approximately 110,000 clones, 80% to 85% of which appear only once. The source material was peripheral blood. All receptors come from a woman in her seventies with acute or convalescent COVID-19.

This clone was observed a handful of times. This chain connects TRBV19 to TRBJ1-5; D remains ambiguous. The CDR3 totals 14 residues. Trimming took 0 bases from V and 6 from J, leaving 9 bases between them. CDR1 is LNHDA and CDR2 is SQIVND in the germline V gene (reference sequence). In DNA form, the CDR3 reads TGTGCCAGTAGTATAGAATGGAGGAGTCAGCCCCAGCATTTT. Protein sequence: CASSIEWRSQPQHF.

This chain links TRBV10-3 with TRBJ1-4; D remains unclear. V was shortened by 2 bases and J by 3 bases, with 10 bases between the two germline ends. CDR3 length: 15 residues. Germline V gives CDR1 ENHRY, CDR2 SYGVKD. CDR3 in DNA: TGTGCCATCAGTGAGACCAGACTTTCTAATGAAAAACTGTTTTTT. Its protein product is CAISETRLSNEKLFF.

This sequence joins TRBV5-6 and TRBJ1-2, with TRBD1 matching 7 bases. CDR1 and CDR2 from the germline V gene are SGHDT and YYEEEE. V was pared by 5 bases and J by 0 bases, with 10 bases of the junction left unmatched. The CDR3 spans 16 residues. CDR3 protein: CASRVLLTGTNYGYTF. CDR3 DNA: TGTGCCAGCAGGGTTCTTCTGACAGGGACTAACTATGGCTACACCTTC.

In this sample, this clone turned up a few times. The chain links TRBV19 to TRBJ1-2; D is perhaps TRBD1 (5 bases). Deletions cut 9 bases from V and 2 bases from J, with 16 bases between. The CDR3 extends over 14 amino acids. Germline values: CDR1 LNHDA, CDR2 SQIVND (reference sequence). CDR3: CASRGAGGNYGYTF. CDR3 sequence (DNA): TGTGCCAGCCGTGGGGCCGGAGGGAACTATGGCTACACCTTC.

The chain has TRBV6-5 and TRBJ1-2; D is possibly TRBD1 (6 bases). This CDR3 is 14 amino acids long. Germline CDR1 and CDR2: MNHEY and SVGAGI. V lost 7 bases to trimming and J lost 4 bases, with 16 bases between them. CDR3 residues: CASIQGGVGYGYTF. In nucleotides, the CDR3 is TGTGCCAGCATCCAAGGGGGGGTCGGCTATGGCTACACCTTC.

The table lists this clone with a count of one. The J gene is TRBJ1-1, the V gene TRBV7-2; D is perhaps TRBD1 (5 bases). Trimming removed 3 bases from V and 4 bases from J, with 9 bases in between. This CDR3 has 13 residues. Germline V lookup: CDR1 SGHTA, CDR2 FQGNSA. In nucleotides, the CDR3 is TGTGCCAGCAGCTTTGGGGGAGGCACTGAAGCTTTCTTT. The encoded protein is CASSFGGGTEAFF.

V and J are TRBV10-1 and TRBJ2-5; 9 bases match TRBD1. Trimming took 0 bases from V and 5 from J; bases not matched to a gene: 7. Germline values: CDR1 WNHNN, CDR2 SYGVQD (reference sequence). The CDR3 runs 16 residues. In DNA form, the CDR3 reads TGCGCCAGCAGTGAGTCGACGACAGGGGGTGGGGAGACCCAGTACTTC. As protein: CASSESTTGGGETQYF.

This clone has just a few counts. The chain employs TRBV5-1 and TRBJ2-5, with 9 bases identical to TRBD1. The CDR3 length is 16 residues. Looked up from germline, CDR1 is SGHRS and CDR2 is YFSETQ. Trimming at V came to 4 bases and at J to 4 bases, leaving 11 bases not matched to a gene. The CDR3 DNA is TGCGCCAGCAGCAGATCCGGGACAGGGATCGGAGAGACCCAGTACTTC. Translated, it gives CASSRSGTGIGETQYF.

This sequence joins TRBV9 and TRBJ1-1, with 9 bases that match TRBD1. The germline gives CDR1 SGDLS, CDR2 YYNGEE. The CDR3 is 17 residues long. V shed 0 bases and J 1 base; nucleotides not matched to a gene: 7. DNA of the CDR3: TGTGCCAGCAGCGTAGGATTGACAGGGGGAGAGAACACTGAAGCTTTCTTT. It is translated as CASSVGLTGGENTEAFF.

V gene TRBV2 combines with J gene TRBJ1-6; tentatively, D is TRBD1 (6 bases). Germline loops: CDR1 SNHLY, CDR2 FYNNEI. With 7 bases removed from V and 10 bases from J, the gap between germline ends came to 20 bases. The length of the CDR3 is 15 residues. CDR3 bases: TGTGCCAGCAAGACCCGTACAGGGTTTCACTCACCCCTCCACTTT. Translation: CASKTRTGFHSPLHF. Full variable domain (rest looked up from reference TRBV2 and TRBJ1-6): EPEVTQTPSHQVTQMGQEVILRCVPISNHLYFYWYRQILGQKVEFLVSFYNNEISEKSEIFDDQFSVERPDGSNFTLKIRSTKLEDSAMYFCASKTRTGFHSPLHFGNGTRLTVT.

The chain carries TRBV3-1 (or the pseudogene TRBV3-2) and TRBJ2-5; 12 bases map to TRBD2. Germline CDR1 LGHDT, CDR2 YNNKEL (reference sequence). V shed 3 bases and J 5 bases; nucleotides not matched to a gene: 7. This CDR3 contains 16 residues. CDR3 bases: TGTGCCAGCAGCCACCCTAGCGGGGGGGCCCACGAGACCCAGTACTTC. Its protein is CASSHPSGGAHETQYF.